This TCR beta chain was sequenced in a study of cytomegalovirus exposure and HLA in healthy donors. A word on this clone: Its antigen is unknown.

Study observations and caveats: A later analysis linked a missense DCLRE1C variant to TCR beta V- and J-gene trimming.

Primers included in the PCR were 60 Vbeta and 13 Jbeta primers. Clones were read by immunoSEQ multiplex PCR, and TCRdb kept only the in-frame ones, dropping some. This repertoire shows about 140,000 clones, 78% found once; its top ten account for 2.5% to 3.5%. Sequences were obtained from PBMCs. This sequence originates from a male donor in good health and CMV-seronegative.

CDR3 sequence (DNA): TGTGCCAGCAGTGTCGGGATGCGGGGTGAAAAACTGTTTTTT. Amino acids: CASSVGMRGEKLFF. The chain carries TRBV6-6 and TRBJ1-4; D unclear. Trimming left V 5 bases short and J 7 bases short, with 14 bases between. CDR3 length: 14 amino acids. Per the germline V gene, CDR1 is MNHNY and CDR2 is SVGAGI (reference sequence).